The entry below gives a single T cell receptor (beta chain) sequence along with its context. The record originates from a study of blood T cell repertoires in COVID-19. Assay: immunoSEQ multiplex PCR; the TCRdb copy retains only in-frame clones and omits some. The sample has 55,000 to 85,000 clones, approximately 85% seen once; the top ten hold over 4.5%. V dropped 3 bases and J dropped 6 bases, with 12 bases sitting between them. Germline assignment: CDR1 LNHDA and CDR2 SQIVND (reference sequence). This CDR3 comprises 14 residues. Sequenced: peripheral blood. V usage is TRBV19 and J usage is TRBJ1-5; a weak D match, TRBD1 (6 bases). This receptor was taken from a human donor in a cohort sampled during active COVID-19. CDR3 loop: CASSIQGSGQPQHF. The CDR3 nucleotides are TGTGCCAGTAGTATTCAGGGGTCAGGTCAGCCCCAGCATTTT.